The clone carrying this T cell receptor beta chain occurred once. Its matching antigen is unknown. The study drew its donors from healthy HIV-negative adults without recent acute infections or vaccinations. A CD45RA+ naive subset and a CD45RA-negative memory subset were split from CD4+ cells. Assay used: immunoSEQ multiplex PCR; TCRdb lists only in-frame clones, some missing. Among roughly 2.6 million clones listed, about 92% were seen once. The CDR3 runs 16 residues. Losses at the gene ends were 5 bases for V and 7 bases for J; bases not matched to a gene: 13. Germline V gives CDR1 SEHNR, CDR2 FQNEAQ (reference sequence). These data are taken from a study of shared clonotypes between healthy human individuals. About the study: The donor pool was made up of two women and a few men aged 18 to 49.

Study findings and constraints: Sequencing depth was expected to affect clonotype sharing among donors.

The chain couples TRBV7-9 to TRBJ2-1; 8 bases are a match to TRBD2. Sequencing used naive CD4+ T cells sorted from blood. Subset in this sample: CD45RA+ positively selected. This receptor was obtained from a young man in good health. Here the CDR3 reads CASSIRGRGVRNEQFF. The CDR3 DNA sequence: TGTGCCAGCAGCATTAGAGGGCGGGGGGTGAGAAATGAGCAGTTCTTC. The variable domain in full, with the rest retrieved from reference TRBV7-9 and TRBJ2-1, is DTGVSQNPRHKITKRGQNVTFRCDPISEHNRLYWYRQTLGQGPEFLTYFQNEAQLEKSRLLSDRFSAERPKGSFSTLEIQRTEQGDSAMYLCASSIRGRGVRNEQFFGPGTRLTVL.